This T cell receptor beta chain came from a study of control samples from healthy donors and cancer patients (TCRdb year 2020). In the case of this clone: Its antigen is currently not known. No base-level quality is on record; no much larger clone is a single base apart.

Libraries were constructed by the immunoSEQ multiplex PCR assay. Here the immuneACCESS table is served through TCRdb, limited to in-frame sequences with V and J called. Missing clones are a known gap in these copies; in checked studies unresolved V genes cover under half, and the rest lacks a known reason. This sample comprises 60,000 to 75,000 clones, almost 85% of them detected only once. Of the sample, 5% to 6.5% is held by the ten largest clones. The cysteine opens and the phenylalanine closes a CDR3 of 16 amino acids. Here the CDR3 DNA is all that survives: 48 bases in frame from base 1. The junction carries 16 bases between V and J, which are trimmed by 1 base and 0 bases respectively. The germline V gene encodes CDR1 GTSNPN and CDR2 SVGIG (reference sequence).

The TCR sequence derives from a man in his forties in good health. The sequenced sample was blood. The chain is assembled from TRBV30 and TRBJ2-7; TRBD2 is a possible D gene, resting on 6 matching bases. The CDR3 in this case is CAWSAPGLGSSYEQYF. The bases read TGTGCCTGGAGTGCTCCGGGACTGGGGAGCTCCTACGAGCAGTACTTC.